These 25 T cell receptor beta chains came from one sample sequenced in a study of identical twins. A single record per CDR3 protein comes from TCRdb applying MiXCR to the 5' RACE reads. The sample records 350,000 to 600,000 distinct CDR3 sequences, 14% being singletons. The same sample was also studied in work on yellow fever vaccine responses in identical twins.

Sequenced sample: CD4+ T cells sorted from blood. The receptors stem from a woman in her late teens or twenties in good health.

The J gene is TRBJ2-5, the V gene TRBV2, with D possibly being TRBD1 (5 bases). The germline V and J ends were trimmed by 6 bases and 7 bases, with 15 bases remaining between them. The CDR3 runs to 13 residues. Germline V gene sequence: CDR1 SNHLY, CDR2 FYNNEI. This CDR3 reads CASSADWGGTQYF. In DNA, the CDR3 is TGTGCCAGCAGCGCCGACTGGGGCGGGACCCAGTACTTC.

This clonotype was seen a few times. The chain combines TRBV6-1 with TRBJ2-2; 11 bases fit TRBD1. This CDR3 is 15 amino acids long. CDR1 is MNHNS, CDR2 SASEGT, per germline. Trimming at V came to 5 bases and at J to 5 bases, leaving 4 bases not matched to a gene. This chain's CDR3 is CASSPWDRGTGELFF. The CDR3 coding sequence is TGTGCCAGCAGTCCCTGGGACAGGGGGACCGGGGAGCTGTTTTTT.

This clonotype was seen a few times. This chain uses TRBV30 with TRBJ2-1; the D gene is possibly TRBD1 (6 bases). This CDR3 spans 12 amino acids. Germline lookup yields CDR1 GTSNPN and CDR2 SVGIG (reference sequence). V was pared by 2 bases and J by 8 bases, with 10 bases between. The CDR3, as DNA: TGTGCCTGGAGTCGCAGGGGCGATGAGCAGTTCTTC. Its translation is CAWSRRGDEQFF.

This clonotype was counted many times. The chain uses TRBV12-3 or TRBV12-4 and TRBJ2-5; 9 nucleotides align to TRBD2. The CDR3 spans 15 residues. Trimming cost V 6 bases and J 5 bases; bases outside gene matches: 10. The CDR3 coding sequence is TGTGCCAGCAGCCCCCTCGCGGGAGGGCTGGAGACCCAGTACTTC. It encodes CASSPLAGGLETQYF.

CDR3 coding DNA: TGTGCCAGCAGCCTGCAGGGTCCGCTCTACAATGAGCAGTTCTTC. Residues: CASSLQGPLYNEQFF. V usage is TRBV3-1 and J usage is TRBJ2-1; TRBD1 is a possible D gene (5 bases). Trimming left V 4 bases short and J 3 bases short, with 13 bases between. CDR1 is LGHDT, CDR2 YNNKEL, per germline (reference sequence). The CDR3 has 15 amino acids.

The chain has TRBV5-1 and TRBJ2-7, with 9 positions matching TRBD2. There are 15 residues in the CDR3. Germline loops: CDR1 SGHRS, CDR2 YFSETQ. After removal of 6 bases from V and 2 bases from J, the junction contained 9 bases not matched to a gene. Here the CDR3 reads CASTVGLAGTYEQYF. For the CDR3, the DNA is TGCGCCAGCACTGTAGGCCTAGCGGGAACCTACGAGCAGTACTTC.

This chain uses TRBV7-2 with TRBJ2-1; 12 bases fit TRBD2. The CDR3 spans 16 residues. Germline V gene data show CDR1 as SGHTA and CDR2 as FQGNSA. V lost 5 bases, J lost 7 bases, and 9 bases stayed unmatched. CDR3 residues: CASSPPALAGGNEQFF. Here the CDR3 DNA reads TGTGCCAGCAGCCCGCCGGCACTAGCGGGAGGAAATGAGCAGTTCTTC.

The CDR3, as DNA: TGTGCCAGCAGCCGGGGGAAAGCGGGAGGGGCCTACAATGAGCAGTTCTTC. Translated, it gives CASSRGKAGGAYNEQFF. The chain has TRBV3-1 and TRBJ2-1; 10 nucleotides agree with TRBD2. Germline assignment: CDR1 LGHDT and CDR2 YNNKEL (reference sequence). The CDR3 is 17 residues long. Trimming at V came to 4 bases and at J to 2 bases, leaving 8 bases not matched to a gene.

The rearrangement uses TRBV11-2 and TRBJ2-3; 14 bases fit TRBD2. The CDR3 is 20 residues long. Trimming took 3 bases from V and 3 from J; bases not matched to a gene: 14. Germline values: CDR1 SGHAT, CDR2 FQNNGV. The CDR3 reads CASSFRRSRTSGRQTDTQYF. In nucleotides, the CDR3 is TGTGCCAGCAGCTTTAGGAGGAGCAGGACTAGCGGGAGGCAGACAGATACGCAGTATTTT. Filled out from reference TRBV11-2 and TRBJ2-3, the complete variable domain reads EAGVAQSPRYKIIEKRQSVAFWCNPISGHATLYWYQQILGQGPKLLIQFQNNGVVDDSQLPKDRFSAERLKGVDSTLKIQPAKLEDSAVYLCASSFRRSRTSGRQTDTQYFGPGTRLTVL.

With respect to this clonotype: A clone one base away is much larger, so this may be a read error. The chain employs TRBV20-1 and TRBJ2-3; TRBD2 might be the D (6 bases). The CDR3 has 16 amino acids. Per the germline V gene, CDR1 is DFQATT and CDR2 is SNEGSKA (reference sequence). The CDR3 DNA follows: TGCTGTGCTAGAGTTCGGGTCGGGACTAGCACAGATACGCAGTATTTT. Its translation is CCARVRVGTSTDTQYF.

This clonotype was seen only a few times. V and J are TRBV11-1 and TRBJ2-7; 8 nucleotides line up with TRBD2. The CDR3 has 19 residues. Trimming cost V 3 bases and J 0 bases; bases outside gene matches: 16. The germline V gene has CDR1 SGHAT and CDR2 FQDESV (reference sequence). The CDR3 is CASSFISAGEKISSYEQYF. CDR3 DNA: TGTGCCAGCAGCTTTATTTCAGCGGGAGAGAAAATAAGCTCCTACGAGCAGTACTTC.

This clonotype was recorded a few times. This chain connects TRBV7-2 to TRBJ2-5; D gene ambiguous. Germline CDR1 is SGHTA and CDR2 is FQGNSA. The CDR3 covers 17 residues. Between the trimmed V and J ends, which lost 2 bases and 1 base, there was a span of 17 bases. The CDR3 DNA sequence: TGTGCCAGCAGCTTACAACAACCCGCTACAACCCAAGAGACCCAGTACTTC. Protein product: CASSLQQPATTQETQYF.

This chain links TRBV5-5 with TRBJ2-1; TRBD2 agrees at 7 bases. Unmatched junction bases numbered 7, after V lost 3 bases and J lost 1 base. The CDR3 loop spans 16 amino acids. CDR1 and CDR2 from the germline V gene are SGHKS and YYEKEE (reference sequence). The CDR3 nucleotides read TGTGCCAGCAGCTCCACGGGGGGTGGATCCTACAATGAGCAGTTCTTC. It codes for CASSSTGGGSYNEQFF. The full variable domain, in which reference TRBV5-5 and TRBJ2-1 provide the parts outside the CDR3, is DAGVTQSPTHLIKTRGQQVTLRCSPISGHKSVSWYQQVLGQGPQFIFQYYEKEERGRGNFPDRFSARQFPNYSSELNVNALLLGDSALYLCASSSTGGGSYNEQFFGPGTRLTVL.

The genes are TRBV21-1 and TRBJ2-1. TRBV21-1 is labeled a pseudogene. The CDR3 consists of 11 residues. The CDR3, as DNA: TGTGCCAGCAGCAAAGGCAGTGAGCAGTTCTTC. Protein product: CASSKGSEQFF.

In its sample, this clonotype was seen a few times. The chain has TRBV24-1 and TRBJ2-2; the D is unclear. The germline V and J ends were trimmed by 0 bases and 0 bases, with 10 bases remaining between them. The CDR3 runs 17 residues. Germline assignment: CDR1 KGHDR and CDR2 SFDVKD. CDR3 DNA: TGTGCCACCAGTGATTTGAATCCAGCAACGAACACCGGGGAGCTGTTTTTT. It yields the protein CATSDLNPATNTGELFF.

Only a few counts were recorded for this clonotype. This chain joins TRBV2 and TRBJ2-6; D is possibly TRBD1 or TRBD2 (5 bases each). The CDR3 runs to 16 residues. Germline V gives CDR1 SNHLY, CDR2 FYNNEI. V was cut by 3 bases and J by 1 base, with 10 bases left in between. The CDR3 region is CASSDDEGSGANVLTF. In DNA form, the CDR3 reads TGTGCCAGCAGTGATGACGAGGGGTCTGGGGCCAACGTCCTGACTTTC.

This clonotype was recorded many times. The chain employs TRBV7-2 and TRBJ2-7, with D uncertain. Germline CDR1 SGHTA, CDR2 FQGNSA. The V end was cut by 1 base, the J end by 2 bases, with 9 bases between. CDR3 length: 14 amino acids. The CDR3 protein is CASSLGGSTYEQYF. The CDR3, as DNA: TGTGCCAGCAGCTTAGGTGGGTCTACCTACGAGCAGTACTTC.

With regard to this clonotype: A much larger clone differs by one base, so this may be a read error. CDR3 loop: CASSLQVNYGYTF. The CDR3 region has the DNA TGTGCCAGCAGCTTACAGGTTAACTATGGCTACACCTTC. The J gene is TRBJ1-2, the V gene TRBV28; D is perhaps TRBD1 (5 bases). The CDR3 runs to 13 residues. Trimming took off 6 bases at V and 1 base at J, with 9 bases between the two ends. Germline V gives CDR1 MDHEN, CDR2 SYDVKM.

This clonotype has at least ten counts. The rearrangement joins TRBV2 to TRBJ2-1, with TRBD2 as a possible D gene (5 bases). The CDR3 totals 13 residues. From germline, CDR1 is SNHLY and CDR2 FYNNEI. The V and J ends lost 5 bases and 4 bases respectively, with 9 bases between them. The CDR3 nucleotides read TGTGCCAGCAGTTCCAGCGGTTACAATGAGCAGTTCTTC. Its translation: CASSSSGYNEQFF.

This clonotype was observed a handful of times. V and J are TRBV20-1 and TRBJ2-3, with D tentatively TRBD1 (6 bases). The CDR3 sequence is 13 residues long. Germline CDR1 is DFQATT and CDR2 is SNEGSKA (reference sequence). The ends were cut back, 2 bases at V and 3 bases at J, with 9 bases in the middle. The CDR3 DNA sequence: TGCAGTGCTAGACAACAGGGTACAGATACGCAGTATTTT. This gives the protein CSARQQGTDTQYF.

The sample holds many counts of this clonotype. The chain uses TRBV15 and TRBJ2-4; a weak D match, TRBD2 (5 bases). Germline V CDR1 and CDR2: LNHNV, YYDKDF (reference sequence). The CDR3 sequence is 11 residues long. The V and J ends lost 8 bases and 6 bases respectively, with 8 bases between them. The CDR3 region has the DNA TGTGCCACCGGACGGGGAAACATTCAGTACTTC. Protein product: CATGRGNIQYF. The full variable domain, completed using reference TRBV15 and TRBJ2-4, is DAMVIQNPRYQVTQFGKPVTLSCSQTLNHNVMYWYQQKSSQAPKLLFHYYDKDFNNEADTPDNFQSRRPNTSFCFLDIRSPGLGDTAMYLCATGRGNIQYFGAGTRLSVL.

The rearrangement uses TRBV12-3 or TRBV12-4 and TRBJ1-6; 8 bases match TRBD1. This CDR3 comprises 14 residues. V was pared by 5 bases and J by 8 bases, with 5 bases of the junction left unmatched. The CDR3 here is CASSRTGWDSPLHF. Written as DNA, the CDR3 is TGTGCCAGCAGTCGGACAGGGTGGGATTCACCCCTCCACTTT.

The rearrangement uses TRBV11-3 and TRBJ1-1; D not resolved. Looked up from germline, CDR1 is SGHNT and CDR2 is YENEEA. Trimming left V 9 bases short and J 3 bases short, with 14 bases between. The CDR3 is 13 amino acids. The CDR3 spells CASSLGGHTEAFF. The CDR3 bases are TGTGCCAGTTCGCTGGGAGGTCACACTGAAGCTTTCTTT. Combining the CDR3 with reference TRBV11-3 and TRBJ1-1 gives the whole variable domain EAGVVQSPRYKIIEKKQPVAFWCNPISGHNTLYWYLQNLGQGPELLIRYENEEAVDDSQLPKDRFSAERLKGVDSTLKIQPAELGDSAVYLCASSLGGHTEAFFGQGTRLTVV.

In its sample, this clonotype was seen a few times. The chain links TRBV27 to TRBJ2-2; no firm D call. Trimming removed 3 bases from V and 0 bases from J, with 14 bases in between. The CDR3 is 17 residues long. The V gene's germline CDR1 is MNHEY and CDR2 SMNVEV (reference sequence). The CDR3 loop is CASSLSTRPSNTGELFF. The CDR3 nucleotides are TGTGCCAGCAGTTTGTCCACCCGTCCCTCGAACACCGGGGAGCTGTTTTTT.

This clonotype has just a few counts. The chain couples TRBV6-2 or TRBV6-3 to TRBJ2-5; 11 bases are shared with TRBD2. This CDR3 is 15 amino acids long. Germline V gene lookup returns CDR1 MNHEY and CDR2 SVGEGT. The J segment lost 3 bases and the V segment lost 5 bases, leaving 5 bases of the junction unmatched. CDR3 residues: CASSTPTSGKETQYF. The CDR3 nucleotides are TGTGCCAGCAGTACTCCGACTAGCGGGAAAGAGACCCAGTACTTC.